One TCR beta chain is described in this entry. Its antigen is currently unknown. CDR1 and CDR2 (germline): MNHEY, SVGAGI. The CDR3 is 16 amino acids. Deletions cut 0 bases from V and 0 bases from J, with 12 bases between. A multiplex PCR was run with 60 Vbeta primers and 13 Jbeta primers. The data were produced by immunoSEQ multiplex PCR, yet TCRdb's version contains in-frame clones alone and is incomplete. The table includes fewer than 300,000 clones, over 70% detected once. The record originates from a study of cytomegalovirus exposure and HLA in healthy donors. Regarding the study as a whole: Cytomegalovirus status was reportedly diagnosed by the classifier with high specificity and sensitivity. A later examination showed that TCR association rates differed by HLA locus, with DRB1 most and HLA-C fewest. A missense DCLRE1C variant was associated with V- and J-gene trimming of TCR beta chains in a later analysis, and an independent cohort replicated the association. Per a prior analysis, the majority of TCR beta V segments were productive roughly 90% or roughly 30% of the time.

The chain couples TRBV6-5 to TRBJ2-7; D possibly corresponds to TRBD2 (5 bases). The source is a girl aged 2-10 years in good health and CMV-seronegative. Sequencing used PBMCs. The CDR3 spells CASSYSRVIPSYEQYF. In nucleotides, the CDR3 is TGTGCCAGCAGTTACTCGAGGGTAATCCCCTCCTACGAGCAGTACTTC.